These 17 T cell receptor beta chains were all obtained from the same sample, sequenced in a study of breast tumors, draining lymph nodes, adjacent tissues (dated by TCRdb to 2016 to 2017). Library creation used multiplex PCR. The sequencer was an Illumina HiSeq 2000. TCRdb reanalyzed the raw reads on its own, using fastp at Q25 for trimming and MiXCR for clone calling, and kept in-frame beta chains. Rows are unified per CDR3 protein, each entry keeping the most common DNA and genes. Across this sample there are more than 30,000 distinct CDR3 sequences, with 63% seen only once. The ten biggest clones cover more than 15% of the sample. Material for sequencing was breast tumor tissue. The receptors were sampled from a female donor with breast cancer. Some clones in this sample may be carry-over from other donors' samples.

This clonotype was counted at least ten times. At one of its ends the junction is not consistent with the germline gene, which may arise from a read error. The chain links TRBV5-1 to TRBJ2-5, with no clear D. CDR1 SGHRS and CDR2 YFSETQ come from the germline V gene. This CDR3 is built from 12 residues. CDR3 nucleotide sequence: TGCGCCAGCAGCTTGCCCCAAGAGACCCACTACTTC. Translating gives CASSLPQETHYF.

The J gene is TRBJ2-7, the V gene TRBV11-3; no reliable D call. V was trimmed by 1 base and J by 5 bases, leaving 6 bases between them. The V gene's germline CDR1 is SGHNT and CDR2 YENEEA. The CDR3 totals 12 residues. The CDR3 nucleotides are TGTGCCAGCAGCTTAGGTCTGGACGAGCAGTACTTC. It is translated as CASSLGLDEQYF.

This rearrangement joins TRBV5-1 to TRBJ2-7; TRBD1 aligns across 8 bases. The CDR3 has 13 amino acids. Losses at the gene ends were 2 bases for V and 6 bases for J; bases not matched to a gene: 4. Per germline, CDR1 SGHRS and CDR2 YFSETQ. The CDR3 DNA sequence: TGCGCCAGCAGCTTAGGACAGGGTCTCGAGCAGTACTTC. Protein: CASSLGQGLEQYF.

The chain carries TRBV7-6 and TRBJ2-1, with 9 bases that match TRBD1. With V trimmed by 5 bases and J by 7 bases, 6 bases remained unmatched. Germline assignment: CDR1 SGHVS and CDR2 FNYEAQ. The CDR3 runs to 14 residues. CDR3 DNA sequence: TGTGCCAGCAGCATACAGGGGGCGCAAAATGAGCAGTTCTTC. Translating it yields CASSIQGAQNEQFF.

This clonotype is a singleton in its sample. The V gene is TRBV20-1, the J gene TRBJ2-5; TRBD1 or TRBD2 may be the D gene (6 bases each). Per germline, CDR1 DFQATT and CDR2 SNEGSKA (reference sequence). This CDR3 comprises 16 residues. V lost 6 bases and J lost 5, with 25 bases in between. The CDR3 region has the DNA TGCAGTGCAGGGGGGTTTAGTAGGGCCTCTCGGGAGACCCAGTACTTC. Amino acid sequence: CSAGGFSRASRETQYF.

This clonotype was detected only a few times. The chain couples TRBV5-1 to TRBJ2-7, with 9 bases matching TRBD2. The V and J ends lost 4 bases and 6 bases, in that order; junction bases with no gene match: 20. The CDR3 loop spans 18 amino acids. The germline gives CDR1 SGHRS, CDR2 YFSETQ. The CDR3 protein is CASSGGPGSGSPPAEQYF. The CDR3, as DNA: TGCGCCAGCAGCGGGGGGCCCGGTAGCGGGAGTCCTCCCGCCGAGCAGTACTTC.

By share, this clonotype counts as medium-sized. The chain employs TRBV5-1 and TRBJ2-7; no reliable D call. This CDR3 has 12 amino acids. V lost 0 bases and J lost 1, with 2 bases in between. Germline-derived CDR1 and CDR2 are SGHRS and YFSETQ. CDR3 residues: CASSLESYEQYF. CDR3 nucleotide sequence: TGCGCCAGCAGCTTGGAATCCTACGAGCAGTACTTC. Full variable domain (missing parts from reference TRBV5-1 and TRBJ2-7): KAGVTQTPRYLIKTRGQQVTLSCSPISGHRSVSWYQQTPGQGLQFLFEYFSETQRNKGNFPGRFSGRQFSNSRSEMNVSTLELGDSALYLCASSLESYEQYFGPGTRLTVT.

V usage is TRBV9 and J usage is TRBJ1-2; D call uncertain. The V and J ends lost 1 base and 8 bases respectively, with 12 bases between them. Germline V gene data show CDR1 as SGDLS and CDR2 as YYNGEE. The CDR3 runs to 13 residues. The CDR3 protein is CASSVFLGNGYTF. The CDR3 region has the DNA TGTGCCAGCAGCGTATTTTTGGGGAACGGCTACACCTTC. Variable domain in full (rest from reference TRBV9 and TRBJ1-2): DSGVTQTPKHLITATGQRVTLRCSPRSGDLSVYWYQQSLDQGLQFLIQYYNGEERAKGNILERFSAQQFPDLHSELNLSSLELGDSALYFCASSVFLGNGYTFGSGTRLTVV.

The chain is built from TRBV5-1 and TRBJ2-6; the D is unclear. The V end lost 4 bases, the J end lost 0 bases, and 14 bases lay between the germline ends. This CDR3 comprises 17 residues. Germline CDR1 and CDR2: SGHRS and YFSETQ. The CDR3 region is CASSHERSSSGANVLTF. Written as DNA, the CDR3 is TGCGCCAGCAGCCATGAGAGGAGTAGCTCTGGGGCCAACGTCCTGACTTTC.

The CDR3 DNA reads TGTGCCAGCAGTGAAAATGCAGGTTATGAAAAACTGTTTTTT. This codes for CASSENAGYEKLFF. The chain uses TRBV25-1 and TRBJ1-4; D unclear. There are 14 residues in the CDR3. V lost 2 bases and J lost 6, with 10 bases in between. CDR1 MGHDK and CDR2 SYGVNS come from the germline V gene.

The chain uses TRBV5-6 and TRBJ1-5; a possible D gene is TRBD1 (5 bases). The CDR3 spans 15 residues. Germline-derived CDR1 and CDR2 are SGHDT and YYEEEE. V lost 0 bases to trimming and J lost 6 bases, with 13 bases between them. CDR3 coding DNA: TGTGCCAGCAGCTTGGGGAGGGCCGGGGGTCAGCCCCAGCATTTT. It yields the protein CASSLGRAGGQPQHF.

The chain joins TRBV20-1 to TRBJ2-7; D may be TRBD2 (6 bases). The CDR3 consists of 13 residues. Germline CDR1 reads DFQATT; CDR2 reads SNEGSKA (reference sequence). In DNA, the CDR3 is TGCAGGGGGTACAGCGGGCTCTCCTACGAGCAGTACTTC. It codes for CRGYSGLSYEQYF.

The chain has TRBV12-3 or TRBV12-4 and TRBJ1-2; 7 nucleotides line up with TRBD1. Trimming at V came to 6 bases and at J to 4 bases, leaving 5 bases not matched to a gene. The CDR3 has 13 residues. The CDR3 reads CASSRQGGYGYTF. The CDR3 DNA sequence: TGTGCCAGCAGCCGACAGGGTGGCTATGGCTACACCTTC.

The gene calls are TRBV11-2 and TRBJ2-2; D may be TRBD2 (5 bases). Trimming shortened V by 5 bases and J by 5 bases, and 21 bases separated the two germline ends. Germline CDR1 reads SGHAT; CDR2 reads FQNNGV. This CDR3 comprises 17 residues. CDR3 sequence (DNA): TGTGCCAGCAGCCCTAAGAGCACGTCCCCGGGAACCGGGGAGCTGTTTTTT. As protein: CASSPKSTSPGTGELFF.

This clonotype was detected ten times or more. The chain joins TRBV4-3 to TRBJ2-7, with TRBD1 matching over 9 bases. This CDR3 is built from 16 residues. Unmatched junction bases numbered 4, after V lost 1 base and J lost 0 bases. Per the germline V gene, CDR1 is LGHNA and CDR2 is YSLEER. The CDR3 nucleotides are TGCGCCAGCAGCCAAGCCTGGACAGGGGACTCCTACGAGCAGTACTTC. Its protein is CASSQAWTGDSYEQYF.

This clonotype came up a few times. This rearrangement joins TRBV29-1 to TRBJ2-3; D uncertain. The CDR3 contains 12 residues. Per the germline V gene, CDR1 is SQVTM and CDR2 is ANQGSEA. Between the trimmed V and J ends, which lost 6 bases and 3 bases, there was a span of 10 bases. The CDR3 nucleotides are TGCAGCGTCCTGTGGGGAACAGATACGCAGTATTTT. Residues: CSVLWGTDTQYF.

In its sample, this clonotype was seen once. This chain joins TRBV20-1 and TRBJ2-3; no definite D call. CDR1 and CDR2 from the germline V gene are DFQATT and SNEGSKA (reference sequence). Trimming took 0 bases from V and 10 from J, leaving 11 bases between them. This CDR3 has 12 amino acids. CDR3 sequence: CSARDQSLSQYF. CDR3 nucleotide sequence: TGCAGTGCTAGAGATCAGAGTCTCTCGCAGTATTTT.